The subject of this entry is one T cell receptor beta chain. Its antigen is unknown. Donors included only healthy HIV-negative adults lacking recent acute infections or vaccinations. Germline CDR1 MRHNA, CDR2 SNTAGT. This CDR3 is built from 13 residues. Losses at the gene ends were 4 bases for V and 8 bases for J; bases not matched to a gene: 7. These data originate in a study of shared clonotypes between healthy human individuals. Whole-study findings and limits: Only a few donors were included, so the genetic and exposure-history diversity represented was limited. Investigators expected sequencing depth to affect clonotype sharing among donors. Non-shared clonotypes displayed generation probabilities falling below those of clonotypes present in all four donors.

Clones were read by immunoSEQ multiplex PCR, and TCRdb kept only the in-frame ones, dropping some. The table has about 960,000 clones, 60% to 85% seen once. This clonotype was sampled from a man aged 18 to 35 in good health. V is TRBV6-4 and J is TRBJ1-2; 7 bases line up with TRBD1. The material sequenced was memory CD4+ T cells sorted from blood. Documented subset: CD45RA-negative fraction. CDR3 sequence (DNA): TGTGCCAGCAGTGTTCCGACAGGGCCCGGCTACACCTTC. Protein sequence: CASSVPTGPGYTF.